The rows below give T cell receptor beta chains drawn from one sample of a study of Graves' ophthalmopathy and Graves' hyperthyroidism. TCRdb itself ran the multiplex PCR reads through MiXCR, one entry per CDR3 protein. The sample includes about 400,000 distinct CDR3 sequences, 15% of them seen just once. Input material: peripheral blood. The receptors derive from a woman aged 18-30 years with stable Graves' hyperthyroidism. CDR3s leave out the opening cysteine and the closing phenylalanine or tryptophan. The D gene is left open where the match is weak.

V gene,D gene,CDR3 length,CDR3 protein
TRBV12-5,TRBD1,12,ASGLNRGQSEQY
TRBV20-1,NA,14,SARDPSAGDFSPLH
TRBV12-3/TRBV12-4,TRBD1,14,ASSIPTGTGATEAF
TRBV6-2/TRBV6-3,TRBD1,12,ASRPAGGRTEAF
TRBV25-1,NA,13,ASSVGGGTQETQY
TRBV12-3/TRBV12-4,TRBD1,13,ASSSPGQGARGAF
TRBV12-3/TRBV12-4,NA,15,ASHAWRVGSGANVLT
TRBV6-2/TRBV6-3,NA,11,ASGGLGANVLT
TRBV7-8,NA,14,ASSLDGYLAKNIKY
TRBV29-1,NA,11,SATGKGRYEQY
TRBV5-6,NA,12,ASSPDGANYGYT
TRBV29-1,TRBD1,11,SSLGGQGWTQY
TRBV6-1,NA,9,ASSALSSVV
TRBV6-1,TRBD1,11,ASSRRTGTEAF
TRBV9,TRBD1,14,ASSATGARAGNTIY
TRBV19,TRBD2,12,ASSMGLAGTEQY
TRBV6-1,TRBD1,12,ASSVGQGVTEAF
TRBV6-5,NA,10,ASSVTAYEQY
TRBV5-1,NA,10,ASSHGGTEAF
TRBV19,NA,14,ASTPQPTGGDYGYT
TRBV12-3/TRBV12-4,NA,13,ASSLVRRVNYGYT
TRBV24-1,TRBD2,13,ATSATGGRDYEQY
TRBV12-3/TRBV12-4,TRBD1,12,ASSRGQGNTEAF
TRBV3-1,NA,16,ASSQPQSDGFMNTEAF
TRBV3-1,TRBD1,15,ASSQRGQGMSNQPQH
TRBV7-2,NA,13,ASSFQARVNTEAF
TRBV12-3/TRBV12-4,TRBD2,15,ASSFMGGGTGANVLT
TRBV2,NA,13,ASSESVVEGETQY
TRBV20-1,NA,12,SARRSGYQETQY
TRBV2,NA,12,ASIGRGLPYEQY
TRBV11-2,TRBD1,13,ASSFGDREHTEAF
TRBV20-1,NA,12,SARGRVRNTEAF
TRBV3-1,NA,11,ASSHISGNTIY
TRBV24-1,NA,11,ATSSPGYQGYT
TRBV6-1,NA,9,ASRALTEAF
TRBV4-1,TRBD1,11,ARNRGSNYGYT
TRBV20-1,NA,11,SATRDVDYGYT
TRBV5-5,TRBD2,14,ASSLGLAGPYNIQY
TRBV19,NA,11,ASSRQVDTEAF
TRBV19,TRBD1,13,ASSLYTSGGTEAF
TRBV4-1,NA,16,ASSQDRSPREAKNIQY
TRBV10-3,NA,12,AISSPARGETQY
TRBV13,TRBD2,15,ASSSPTSGGFQETQY
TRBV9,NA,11,ASSGGSLYEQY
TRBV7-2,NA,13,ASSSDTITGYGYT
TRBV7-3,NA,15,ASRLAQGVTPNYGYT
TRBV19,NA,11,ASKVDRDQPQH
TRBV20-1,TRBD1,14,SARRRGTGVWQPQH
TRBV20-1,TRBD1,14,SAMGTAARNTGELF
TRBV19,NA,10,ASSMLNSPLH
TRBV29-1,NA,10,SVDVGIGGYT
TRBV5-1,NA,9,ASSSGSSYT
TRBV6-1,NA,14,ASSEWRGTGANVLT